This T cell receptor (beta chain) was profiled in a study of monozygotic twins with inflammatory bowel disease. Study-level findings and limits: IBD patients exhibited fewer clonotypes shared with other individuals than healthy twins, particularly with disease activity.

Unsorted whole blood yielded the total RNA, with T cells left unselected. Concerning this clonotype: Its target is not known.

Germline CDR1 and CDR2: MNHEY and SMNVEV (reference sequence). The CDR3 is 12 residues long. Template switching added UMIs carrying a 6-nucleotide sample barcode. Reprocessing the 5' RACE reads, TCRdb reports a single entry for every CDR3 protein and omits DNA. Here the sample table reports fewer than 450,000 distinct CDR3 sequences. V gene TRBV27 combines with J gene TRBJ2-1; the D call of TRBD1 rests on TCRdb alone, since no DNA is present to check it. This TCR derives from a human donor with ulcerative colitis or Crohn's disease, or a healthy co-twin of an affected twin (not recorded which). Input material: blood. CDR3 sequence: CAIQGPNNEQFF.